This TCR beta chain was recovered during a study of T cell responses to AZD1222 COVID-19 vaccine. Assay used: immunoSEQ multiplex PCR; TCRdb lists only in-frame clones, some missing. Here the sample spans 150,000 to 190,000 clones, around 87% being singletons. The V segment lost 5 bases and the J segment 4 bases; nucleotides outside the gene matches: 8. This CDR3 contains 16 residues. Germline V CDR1 and CDR2: LNHDA, SQIVND (reference sequence). The TCR comes from an adult who received the AZD1222 COVID-19 vaccine. This chain connects TRBV19 to TRBJ1-5; TRBD1 matches at 10 bases. The material sequenced was peripheral blood, taken 28 days after the second AZD1222 dose. This CDR3 reads CASSGYGTGANQPQHF. The CDR3 DNA reads as TGTGCCAGTAGTGGATACGGGACAGGGGCGAATCAGCCCCAGCATTTT. Looking up the rest from reference TRBV19 and TRBJ1-5 gives the full variable domain: DGGITQSPKYLFRKEGQNVTLSCEQNLNHDAMYWYRQDPGQGLRLIYYSQIVNDFQKGDIAEGYSVSREKKESFPLTVTSAQKNPTAFYLCASSGYGTGANQPQHFGDGTRLSIL.